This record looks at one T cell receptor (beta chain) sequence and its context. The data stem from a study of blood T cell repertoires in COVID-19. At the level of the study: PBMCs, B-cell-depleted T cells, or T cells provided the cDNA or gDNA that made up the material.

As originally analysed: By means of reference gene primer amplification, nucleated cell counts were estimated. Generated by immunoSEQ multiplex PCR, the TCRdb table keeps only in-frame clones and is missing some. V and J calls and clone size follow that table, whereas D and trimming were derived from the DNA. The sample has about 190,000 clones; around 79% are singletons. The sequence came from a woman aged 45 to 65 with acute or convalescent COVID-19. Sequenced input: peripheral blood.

CDR3 residues: CSVPKGSGGTEAFF. The CDR3, as DNA: TGCAGCGTTCCAAAGGGGTCAGGGGGGACTGAAGCTTTCTTT. The gene calls are TRBV29-1 and TRBJ1-1; 7 bases map to TRBD1. The CDR3 is 14 residues long. After removal of 5 bases from V and 5 bases from J, the junction contained 11 bases not matched to a gene. Looked up from germline, CDR1 is SQVTM and CDR2 is ANQGSEA.